The present entry profiles one TCR beta chain with its context. Time point here: blood 4 weeks post-SBRT, at nephrectomy. Treatment defined: 15 Gy SBRT to primary tumor, nephrectomy 4 weeks later. This sample was included in a study of radiation and T cells in renal cell carcinoma. The CDR3 is 16 residues long. Germline V gene lookup returns CDR1 MNHEY and CDR2 SMNVEV (reference sequence). The V gene end was trimmed by 4 bases and the J gene end by 8 bases; junction bases not matched to a gene: 12. Using immunoSEQ multiplex PCR, the repertoire was profiled, and TCRdb retains in-frame clones only, with some absent. There are approximately 150,000 clones in the sample; 86% occur only once, and less than 20% lies in the top ten.

V gene TRBV27 combines with J gene TRBJ2-1; 9 nucleotides line up with TRBD2. The sequence derives from a woman between 50 and 59 years old with renal cell carcinoma. Sequencing used blood, obtained from a patient whose treatment included radiotherapy and nephrectomy. CDR3 in amino acids: CASSSPLAGGLYEQFF. CDR3 bases: TGTGCCAGCAGTTCCCCTCTGGCGGGGGGGCTGTATGAGCAGTTCTTC.